This TCR beta chain was profiled in a study of T cells in Graves' hyperthyroidism and ophthalmopathy. This clonotype was seen at least ten times. The target antigen is unknown. The source material, RNA transcripts, was used to amplify TCR beta CDR3 regions. In the first-round RT-PCR of the TCR CDR3, the HTBI primer set was used. TCRdb processed the multiplex PCR reads anew with MiXCR; each CDR3 protein has one entry. The top ten hold around 21% of the sample, which has around 380,000 distinct CDR3 sequences, roughly 12% seen once. With a duration under 2 months, the hyperthyroidism was newly diagnosed in patients aged 18 to 65. Drawn at first hyperthyroidism diagnosis, the blood sample preceded any ophthalmopathy symptoms. Study-wide results and caveats: The majority of expanded thyroid clonotypes above 0.001 also appeared in blood. Ophthalmopathy was distinguished from stable hyperthyroidism by 13 V-J signatures.

The source of this sequence is a man aged 25 to 40 with Graves' hyperthyroidism that later progressed to Graves' ophthalmopathy. Material for sequencing was blood.

The chain's CDR3 is CASSLESGAHNSPLHF. The CDR3 nucleotides read TGTGCCAGCAGCTTAGAATCTGGGGCGCACAATTCACCCCTCCACTTT. The chain combines TRBV13 with TRBJ1-6; maybe TRBD1 (5 bases). In germline, CDR1 is PRHDT, CDR2 FYEKMQ (reference sequence). The V end lost 1 base, the J end lost 7 bases, and 14 bases lay between the germline ends. The CDR3 runs to 16 residues.